This TCR beta chain derives from a study of T cell changes during pregnancy in multiple sclerosis. Data came from immunoSEQ multiplex PCR; TCRdb stores just in-frame clones and leaves some out. The data hold almost 20,000 clones, with 80% to 90% observed a single time. Germline values: CDR1 GTSNPN, CDR2 SVGIG (reference sequence). Trimming at V came to 0 bases and at J to 3 bases, leaving 4 bases not matched to a gene. CDR3 length equals 15 residues. This TCR was sampled from a female donor in good health, enrolled as a control in a pregnancy study. This specimen was CD8+ T cells from peripheral blood mononuclear cells, taken in the second trimester of pregnancy. The gene calls are TRBV30 and TRBJ2-1; 8 positions match TRBD2. CDR3 nucleotide sequence: TGTGCCTGGAGTGTAATCGCGGGGGGCTACAATGAGCAGTTCTTC. Translation: CAWSVIAGGYNEQFF.